This T cell receptor beta chain was identified in a study of CD8+ T cells in alopecia areata. Researchers took lesional scalp punch biopsies and peripheral blood from people who were alopecia areata patients. A FACSAria was used to sort CD4+ and CD8+ T cells. These cells came from PBMCs. Germline V gives CDR1 LNHNV, CDR2 YYDKDF (reference sequence). This CDR3 has 15 residues. The germline V and J ends were trimmed by 0 bases and 4 bases, with 12 bases remaining between them. Investigators isolated RNA and reverse transcribed it into cDNA to act as the sequencing template. Libraries were prepared by immunoSEQ multiplex PCR; TCRdb keeps only in-frame clonotypes and omits some of them. Of about 180,000 clones detected, around 64% appear once; the ten largest clones hold roughly 11%.

This clonotype was obtained from a human donor with alopecia areata. The chain combines TRBV15 with TRBJ1-2, with D unresolved. The material sequenced was CD8+ T cells sorted from blood, taken at week 0. The CDR3 is CATSRDRNSPYGYTF. As DNA, the CDR3 is TGTGCCACCAGCAGAGATAGAAACAGCCCCTATGGCTACACCTTC.